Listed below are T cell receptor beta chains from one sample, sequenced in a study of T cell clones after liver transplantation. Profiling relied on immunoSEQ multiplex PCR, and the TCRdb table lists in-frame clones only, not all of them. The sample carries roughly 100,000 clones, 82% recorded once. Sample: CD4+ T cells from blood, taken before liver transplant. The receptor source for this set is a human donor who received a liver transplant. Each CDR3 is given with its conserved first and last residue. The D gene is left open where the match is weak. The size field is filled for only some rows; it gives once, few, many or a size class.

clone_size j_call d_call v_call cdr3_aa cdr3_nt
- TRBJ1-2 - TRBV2 CASSAPNYGYTF TGTGCCAGCAGTGCACCGAACTATGGCTACACCTTC
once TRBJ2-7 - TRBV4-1 CASSQQTYEQYF TGCGCCAGCAGCCAACAGACCTACGAGCAGTACTTC
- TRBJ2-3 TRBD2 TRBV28 CASSAWTSGATDTQYF TGTGCCAGCAGTGCCTGGACTAGCGGGGCCACAGATACGCAGTATTTT
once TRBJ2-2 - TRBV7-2 CASSSTAQLFF TGTGCCAGCAGCTCGACAGCTCAGCTGTTTTTT
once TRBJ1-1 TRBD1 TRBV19 CASSMRTGDTPDTEAFF TGTGCCAGTAGTATGAGGACAGGGGACACCCCCGACACTGAAGCTTTCTTT
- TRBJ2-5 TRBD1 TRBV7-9 CASSFEQGARETQYF TGTGCCAGCAGCTTCGAACAGGGGGCTAGGGAGACCCAGTACTTC
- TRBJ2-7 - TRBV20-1 CSAPTREEQYF TGCAGTGCCCCGACTAGAGAGGAGCAGTACTTC
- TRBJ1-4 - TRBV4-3 CASSQTGPAITIEKLFF TGCGCCAGCAGCCAGACCGGCCCCGCGATTACGATTGAAAAACTGTTTTTT
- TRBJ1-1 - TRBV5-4 CASSLATGMNTEAFF TGTGCCAGCAGCTTGGCGACAGGAATGAACACTGAAGCTTTCTTT
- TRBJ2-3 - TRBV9 CASSVEGATRGHDTQYF TGTGCCAGCAGCGTAGAAGGTGCGACTAGGGGCCATGATACGCAGTATTTT
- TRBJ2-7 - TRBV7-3 CASSLAGGAIYEQYF TGTGCCAGCAGCTTAGCAGGCGGTGCGATCTACGAGCAGTACTTC
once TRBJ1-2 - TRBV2 CASKNDLRGKGYGYTF TGTGCCAGCAAGAACGACTTAAGGGGGAAAGGCTATGGCTACACCTTC
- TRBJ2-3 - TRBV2 CASSGGTPGNTQYF TGTGCCAGCAGTGGAGGAACCCCAGGAAATACGCAGTATTTT
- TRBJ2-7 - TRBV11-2 CASSFLLAKDEQYF TGTGCCAGCAGCTTCTTGCTAGCGAAGGACGAGCAGTACTTC
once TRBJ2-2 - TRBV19 CASTGLSTGELFF TGTGCCAGTACCGGACTCTCCACCGGGGAGCTGTTTTTT
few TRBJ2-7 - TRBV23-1 CASSQSEDDGPRDSYEQYF TGCGCCAGCAGTCAATCTGAGGACGACGGGCCGCGGGACTCCTACGAGCAGTACTTC
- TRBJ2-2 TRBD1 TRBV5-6 CASSLGQGDTGELFF TGTGCCAGCAGCTTGGGACAGGGTGACACCGGGGAGCTGTTTTTT
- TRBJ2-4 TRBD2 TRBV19 CASSILAAQGTKNIQYF TGTGCCAGTAGTATCCTAGCGGCCCAGGGAACCAAAAACATTCAGTACTTC
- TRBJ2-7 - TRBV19 CASSSTFSTPRAYEQYF TGTGCCAGTTCATCCACATTTTCGACCCCCAGGGCCTACGAGCAGTACTTC
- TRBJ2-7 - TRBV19 CASSRQDSYEQYF TGTGCCAGTAGCCGACAGGACTCCTACGAGCAGTACTTC
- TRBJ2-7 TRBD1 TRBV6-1 CASSRDRAYEQYF TGTGCCAGCAGTAGGGACAGAGCCTACGAGCAGTACTTC
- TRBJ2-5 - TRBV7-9 CASRLTGGGETQYF TGTGCCAGCAGACTGACCGGAGGGGGAGAGACCCAGTACTTC
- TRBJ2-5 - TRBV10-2 CASSESGTLFETQYF TGCGCCAGCAGTGAGTCGGGGACTCTCTTTGAGACCCAGTACTTC
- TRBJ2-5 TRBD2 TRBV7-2 CASRLAGHETQYF TGTGCCAGTCGACTAGCGGGGCATGAGACCCAGTACTTC
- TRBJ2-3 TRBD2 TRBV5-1 CASSLGAGWGTDTQYF TGCGCCAGCAGCTTAGGAGCGGGGTGGGGGACAGATACGCAGTATTTT
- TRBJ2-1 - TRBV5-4 CASSPEWADNEQFF TGTGCCAGCAGTCCAGAGTGGGCGGACAATGAGCAGTTCTTC
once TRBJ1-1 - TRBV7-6 CASSLGADRMNTEAFF TGTGCCAGCAGCTTAGGAGCTGACAGGATGAACACTGAAGCTTTCTTT
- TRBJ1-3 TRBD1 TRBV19 CATQGAGRNTIYF TGTGCCACACAGGGGGCAGGAAGAAACACCATATATTTT
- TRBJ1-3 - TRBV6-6 CASSRALTPVNTIYF TGTGCCAGCAGCCGCGCCCTGACCCCGGTAAACACCATATATTTT
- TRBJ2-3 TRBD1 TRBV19 CASSTSRGQGTDTQYF TGTGCCAGTAGTACCTCCAGGGGGCAAGGCACAGATACGCAGTATTTT
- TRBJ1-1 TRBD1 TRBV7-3 CASSSLTPDRGIPEAFF TGTGCCAGCAGCTCACTAACCCCGGACAGGGGGATTCCTGAAGCTTTCTTT
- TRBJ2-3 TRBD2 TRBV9 CASSVAGTSPSDTQYF TGTGCCAGCAGCGTAGCCGGGACTAGCCCCTCAGATACGCAGTATTTT
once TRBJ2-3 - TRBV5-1 CASSLAGDTQYF TGCGCCAGCAGCTTGGCGGGTGATACGCAGTATTTT
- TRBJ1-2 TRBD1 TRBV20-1 CSATDREGYTF TGCAGTGCTACCGACAGGGAGGGCTACACCTTC
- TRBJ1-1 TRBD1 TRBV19 CASRPGQGLSAEAFF TGTGCCAGTAGACCTGGACAGGGGTTGTCCGCTGAAGCTTTCTTT
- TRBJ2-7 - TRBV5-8 CASSLFHRAGYEQYF TGTGCCAGCAGCTTGTTTCACAGGGCGGGCTACGAGCAGTACTTC